Below, 22 T cell receptor beta chains from the same sample are listed, as sequenced in a study of T cell repertoires in cytomegalovirus infection. Their target antigens are unknown. Each CDR3 protein is one row after TCRdb ran MiXCR on the reads. This table has under 850,000 distinct CDR3 sequences, around 35% appearing once. The sequences come from cultured PBMCs, collected from culture after CMV antigen stimulation. These receptors all stem from a human donor in good health (CMV status not recorded). Some clones in this sample may be carry-over from other donors' samples.

This clonotype turned up a few times. The chain combines TRBV11-2 with TRBJ1-6, with no clear D. Trimming removed 1 base from V and 10 bases from J, with 11 bases in between. This CDR3 is 14 amino acids long. Germline values: CDR1 SGHAT, CDR2 FQNNGV. The CDR3 region is CASSLGTGLSPLHF. CDR3 DNA sequence: TGTGCCAGCAGCTTAGGGACCGGACTCTCACCCCTCCACTTT.

This sequence joins TRBV24-1 and TRBJ2-2; D call uncertain. The CDR3 runs 13 residues. The V end lost 5 bases, the J end lost 1 base, and 4 bases lay between the germline ends. The germline V gene encodes CDR1 KGHDR and CDR2 SFDVKD. The CDR3 loop reads CATSGQNTGELFF. The CDR3 nucleotides read TGTGCCACCAGTGGTCAGAACACCGGGGAGCTGTTTTTT.

CDR3 sequence (DNA): TGTGCCAGCAGCTATGGGCTAGCCCCAGGGGGTGAGCAGTTCTTC. This translates into CASSYGLAPGGEQFF. The V and J genes are TRBV12-3 or TRBV12-4 and TRBJ2-1; 7 nucleotides line up with TRBD1. CDR3 size: 15 residues. V trimming: 6 bases; J trimming: 9 bases; junction bases outside the gene matches: 14.

The V gene is TRBV6-1, the J gene TRBJ2-2; possibly TRBD1 for D (6 bases). The CDR3 spans 16 residues. Trimming shortened V by 6 bases and J by 5 bases, and 19 bases separated the two germline ends. The germline V gene encodes CDR1 MNHNS and CDR2 SASEGT. Here the CDR3 DNA reads TGTGCCAGCAGACCACTCAGGGGCACTATGACCGGGGAGCTGTTTTTT. It codes for CASRPLRGTMTGELFF.

The chain carries TRBV11-2 and TRBJ2-1; D call uncertain. CDR1 and CDR2 (germline): SGHAT, FQNNGV. The CDR3 contains 13 residues. V was cut by 5 bases and J by 15 bases, with 20 bases left in between. CDR3 DNA sequence: TGTGCCAGCAGCCCGGCGGATCCCGTTGACGGGTTCTTC. Protein sequence: CASSPADPVDGFF.

This clonotype was observed a handful of times. The CDR3 region has the DNA TGTGCCAGCAGCTTTTCGGGATACACTGAAGCTTTCTTT. Translation: CASSFSGYTEAFF. V is TRBV7-2 and J is TRBJ1-1; D uncertain. CDR1 SGHTA and CDR2 FQGNSA come from the germline V gene. The CDR3 loop spans 13 amino acids. V shed 3 bases and J shed 3 bases, with 8 bases lying between them. Together with reference TRBV7-2 and TRBJ1-1, the CDR3 gives the full variable domain: GAGVSQSPSNKVTEKGKDVELRCDPISGHTALYWYRQSLGQGLEFLIYFQGNSAPDKSGLPSDRFSAERTGGSVSTLTIQRTQQEDSAVYLCASSFSGYTEAFFGQGTRLTVV.

This chain joins TRBV19 and TRBJ1-5, with D perhaps TRBD1 (5 bases). CDR1 LNHDA and CDR2 SQIVND come from the germline V gene (reference sequence). V was shortened by 5 bases and J by 9 bases, with 17 bases between the two germline ends. The CDR3 runs 14 residues. The CDR3, as DNA: TGTGCCAGTAGTCCCCCTGGGGGGGACGGGCCCCAGCATTTT. Translating it yields CASSPPGGDGPQHF. Variable domain in full (rest from reference TRBV19 and TRBJ1-5): DGGITQSPKYLFRKEGQNVTLSCEQNLNHDAMYWYRQDPGQGLRLIYYSQIVNDFQKGDIAEGYSVSREKKESFPLTVTSAQKNPTAFYLCASSPPGGDGPQHFGDGTRLSIL.

The rearrangement joins TRBV7-2 to TRBJ2-1; D is ambiguous. With 1 base removed from V and 3 bases from J, the gap between germline ends came to 7 bases. Germline V gene data show CDR1 as SGHTA and CDR2 as FQGNSA. The CDR3 sequence is 14 residues long. CDR3 protein: CASSLDTSYNEQFF. CDR3 coding DNA: TGTGCCAGCAGCTTAGATACCAGCTACAATGAGCAGTTCTTC.

This clonotype has a handful of counts. This sequence joins TRBV6-1 and TRBJ2-1, with 16 nucleotides matching TRBD2. CDR1 is MNHNS and CDR2 is SASEGT in the germline V gene. The CDR3 is made up of 17 amino acids. With 3 bases clipped from V and 8 bases from J, the junction kept 7 bases outside the gene matches. In DNA, the CDR3 is TGTGCCAGCAGTGACCCGGGACTAGCGGGGGGGCCGCATGAGCAGTTCTTC. This sequence encodes CASSDPGLAGGPHEQFF.

The genes are TRBV20-1 and TRBJ2-7; TRBD2 is a possible D gene (7 bases). Germline CDR1 DFQATT, CDR2 SNEGSKA (reference sequence). The CDR3 runs to 14 residues. V lost 5 bases and J 1 base, leaving 15 bases between the germline ends. The CDR3 protein is CSAPSRGGSYEQYF. The CDR3 DNA reads TGCAGTGCTCCGAGTAGGGGGGGTTCCTACGAGCAGTACTTC.

This clonotype was counted many times. The chain has TRBV7-2 and TRBJ2-5; D unresolved. CDR3 length: 13 residues. Germline V gene lookup returns CDR1 SGHTA and CDR2 FQGNSA. Trimming removed 4 bases from V and 4 bases from J, with 10 bases in between. Here the CDR3 DNA reads TGTGCCAGCAGCTCGCTCACCCGAGAGACCCAGTACTTC. Translated: CASSSLTRETQYF. Full variable domain (remainder filled in from reference TRBV7-2 and TRBJ2-5): GAGVSQSPSNKVTEKGKDVELRCDPISGHTALYWYRQSLGQGLEFLIYFQGNSAPDKSGLPSDRFSAERTGGSVSTLTIQRTQQEDSAVYLCASSSLTRETQYFGPGTRLLVL.

CDR3: CASTRGQGSSYEQYF. The DNA of the CDR3 is TGTGCCAGCACCCGGGGTCAGGGAAGCTCCTACGAGCAGTACTTC. The chain is built from TRBV11-2 and TRBJ2-7; D may be TRBD1 or TRBD2 (5 bases each). CDR3 length: 15 residues. Germline CDR1 is SGHAT and CDR2 is FQNNGV. Deletions cut 7 bases from V and 0 bases from J, with 16 bases between.

This clonotype was observed a handful of times. This chain uses TRBV6-1 with TRBJ1-1; D remains ambiguous. Per the germline V gene, CDR1 is MNHNS and CDR2 is SASEGT. Trimming took 7 bases from V and 7 from J, leaving 19 bases between them. The CDR3 is 14 amino acids. The CDR3 nucleotides read TGTGCCAGCATCCCCCTGGGCAGGATCGATGAAGCTTTCTTT. Translation gives CASIPLGRIDEAFF.

This clonotype was detected a few times. The chain couples TRBV12-3 or TRBV12-4 to TRBJ2-3; no firm D call. The CDR3 consists of 13 residues. The V and J ends lost 5 bases and 6 bases respectively, with 12 bases between them. CDR3 sequence reads: CASSRTRRDTQYF. The DNA for the CDR3 is TGTGCCAGCAGTCGGACCCGCCGGGATACGCAGTATTTT.

Only a few counts were recorded for this clonotype. This chain uses TRBV6-1 with TRBJ2-3; D may match TRBD1 or TRBD2 (6 bases each). Germline V gives CDR1 MNHNS, CDR2 SASEGT. The length of the CDR3 is 16 residues. Trimming left V 1 base short and J 4 bases short, with 15 bases between. The CDR3 sequence: CASSEVIGGRADTQYF. The CDR3 nucleotides are TGTGCCAGCAGTGAAGTGATCGGGGGCCGGGCAGATACGCAGTATTTT.

The rearrangement uses TRBV28 and TRBJ1-5, with D maybe TRBD1 (6 bases). The ends were cut back, 8 bases at V and 7 bases at J, with 12 bases in the middle. The CDR3 runs to 12 residues. The germline CDR1 and CDR2 sequences are MDHEN and SYDVKM. CDR3 loop: CASYGRGQPQHF. The CDR3 nucleotides read TGTGCCAGCTACGGCAGGGGCCAGCCCCAGCATTTT.

The J gene is TRBJ2-5, the V gene TRBV2; 7 bases align to TRBD1. The CDR3 covers 13 residues. The J segment lost 3 bases and the V segment lost 8 bases, leaving 6 bases of the junction unmatched. Germline V gene sequence: CDR1 SNHLY, CDR2 FYNNEI. The CDR3 region is CASGQVPKETQYF. In DNA, the CDR3 is TGTGCCAGCGGACAGGTCCCGAAAGAGACCCAGTACTTC.

The V call is TRBV4-1, the J call TRBJ2-1; D is perhaps TRBD2 (6 bases). V was clipped by 4 bases and J by 7 bases, with 20 bases between them. The CDR3 spans 16 residues. From germline, CDR1 is MGHRA and CDR2 YSYEKL. DNA for the CDR3: TGCGCCAGCAGCCGACCCGTTAATAGCGGCGATAATGAGCAGTTCTTC. Its translation is CASSRPVNSGDNEQFF.

With regard to this clonotype: Possible read error: a much larger clone is one base away. The chain is built from TRBV7-2 and TRBJ2-5; 11 bases are shared with TRBD2. Germline CDR1 and CDR2: SGHTA and FQGNSA. The CDR3 is 16 residues long. CDR3 coding DNA: TGTGTCAGCAGCTCCCGACTAGCGGGATTAGGAGAGACCCAGTACTTC. Translated: CVSSSRLAGLGETQYF.

The V and J genes are TRBV6-1 and TRBJ2-1; 7 positions agree with TRBD1. Germline CDR1 is MNHNS and CDR2 is SASEGT. The ends lost 7 bases at V and 4 bases at J; junction bases unmatched: 10. There are 15 residues in the CDR3. CDR3 sequence (DNA): TGTGCCAGCACCCCGATACAGGGGCGATACAATGAGCAGTTCTTC. Translating it yields CASTPIQGRYNEQFF.

The table lists this clonotype with a few counts. The chain recombines TRBV4-1 with TRBJ2-5, with D perhaps TRBD2 (5 bases). This CDR3 region has 15 residues. V was shortened by 0 bases and J by 4 bases, with 12 bases between the two germline ends. Germline assignment: CDR1 MGHRA and CDR2 YSYEKL. In DNA form, the CDR3 reads TGCGCCAGCAGCCAAGATAACCAGAGGGCAGAGACCCAGTACTTC. It translates to CASSQDNQRAETQYF.

The chain carries TRBV5-6 and TRBJ2-1, with D possibly TRBD2 on 5 matching bases. Per the germline V gene, CDR1 is SGHDT and CDR2 is YYEEEE. The CDR3 sequence is 15 residues long. Trimming pared 2 bases from V and 8 bases from J, leaving 17 bases between. CDR3 DNA: TGTGCCAGCAGCTTCGTCTCGGGGATGGGCGATGAGCAGTTCTTC. Translating gives CASSFVSGMGDEQFF.